The clone carrying this T cell receptor beta chain was observed at least ten times. Its matching antigen is unknown. The data were obtained in a study of CD8+CD57+ T cells in acquired aplastic anemia. In the study overall: Average DNA yield from sorted CD4+ and CD8+ cells was about 2.9 ug. Points from the study as a whole: Sharing between patients and controls was observed for twenty-nine CD8+ CDR3 sequences.

Patients included in sequencing had previously demonstrated CD8+CD57+ cell expansion by flow cytometry. Patients had not yet gotten any therapy when their blood was taken for sampling. Investigators profiled TCR beta VDJ and CDR3 from genomic DNA template. MiXCR was run by TCRdb on the reads, yielding one entry per CDR3 protein. The sample contains 150,000 or so distinct CDR3 sequences, approximately 51% of which appear only once. The V gene end was trimmed by 1 base and the J gene end by 1 base; junction bases not matched to a gene: 4. Germline CDR1 and CDR2: SNHLY and FYNNEI. The length of the CDR3 is 15 residues.

V and J are TRBV2 and TRBJ2-7; 7 bases line up with TRBD1. The TCR was taken from a human donor with aplastic anemia. Sequenced sample: sorted CD4+, CD8+, or CD8+CD57+ T cells (not recorded which) from PBMCs. The CDR3 sequence is CASSEGARGSYEQYF. CDR3 nucleotides: TGTGCCAGCAGTGAAGGTGCCAGGGGGTCCTACGAGCAGTACTTC. The complete variable domain, with remaining parts taken from reference TRBV2 and TRBJ2-7, reads EPEVTQTPSHQVTQMGQEVILRCVPISNHLYFYWYRQILGQKVEFLVSFYNNEISEKSEIFDDQFSVERPDGSNFTLKIRSTKLEDSAMYFCASSEGARGSYEQYFGPGTRLTVT.